The present entry profiles one T cell receptor (beta chain) with its context. Its antigen is as yet unknown. Extraction and reverse transcription of RNA yielded cDNA as the sequencing template. Sequencing was performed with immunoSEQ multiplex PCR; in TCRdb, only in-frame clones are kept and a portion is missing. The data contain approximately 150,000 clones, about 86% of them singletons. The sample belongs to a study of CD8+ T cells in alopecia areata. At the level of the study: Oral tofacitinib (5 to 10 mg twice daily) was administered to treated patients. Severity was scored as percentage of affected scalp area in treated patients. Findings of the study overall: Patients shared TCRs less clearly than mice did, possibly owing to HLA.

Described treatment: oral pan-JAK inhibitor, 5-10 mg twice daily. A FACSAria was used to sort CD4+ and CD8+ T cells. These cells came from PBMCs. Germline V gives CDR1 PRHDT, CDR2 FYEKMQ (reference sequence). The CDR3 sequence is 12 residues long. V was shortened by 5 bases and J by 7 bases, with 12 bases between the two germline ends. Sequenced here: CD8+ T cells sorted from blood, sampled at week 4, from a patient treated with tofacitinib. The receptor's source is a human donor with alopecia areata. The rearrangement uses TRBV13 and TRBJ2-7, with D uncertain. This chain's CDR3 is CASSTGPREQYF. CDR3 nucleotide sequence: TGTGCCAGCAGCACGGGCCCGAGGGAGCAGTACTTC.